Following are 12 T cell receptor beta chains from one sample sequenced in a study of cytomegalovirus exposure and HLA in healthy donors. The method was immunoSEQ multiplex PCR; TCRdb's version includes in-frame clones alone and lacks a portion of them. The table lists approximately 62,000 clones, around 92% of them singletons, with roughly 1.3% in the top ten. Sequencing was done on a sample of PBMCs. The origin of the receptors is a young woman in good health and CMV-seronegative.

The J gene is TRBJ2-7, the V gene TRBV29-1, with 11 bases identical to TRBD2. The V gene's germline CDR1 is SQVTM and CDR2 ANQGSEA. Trimming at V came to 4 bases and at J to 2 bases, leaving 7 bases not matched to a gene. The length of the CDR3 is 15 residues. In DNA form, the CDR3 reads TGCAGCGTTGTCCGACTAGCGGGGCCAACCTACGAGCAGTACTTC. It specifies CSVVRLAGPTYEQYF.

V gene TRBV29-1 combines with J gene TRBJ2-1; TRBD1 matches 11 bases. The CDR3 has 14 residues. CDR1 and CDR2 from the germline V gene are SQVTM and ANQGSEA. Unmatched junction bases numbered 3, after V lost 2 bases and J lost 6 bases. The chain's CDR3 is CSVEKDRGLNEQFF. The CDR3 nucleotides are TGCAGCGTTGAAAAGGACAGGGGGCTCAATGAGCAGTTCTTC.

V and J are TRBV2 and TRBJ1-4; possible D gene TRBD1, 6 bases. Per germline, CDR1 SNHLY and CDR2 FYNNEI. With 4 bases removed from V and 8 bases from J, the gap between germline ends came to 20 bases. The CDR3 has 16 amino acids. The CDR3 loop reads CASSAVGTSTGEKLFF. DNA of the CDR3: TGTGCCAGCAGTGCTGTGGGGACATCCACTGGAGAAAAACTGTTTTTT.

This clone appeared once. The chain joins TRBV11-3 to TRBJ2-1, with 12 nucleotides matching TRBD1. There are 14 residues in the CDR3. Trimming cost V 1 base and J 11 bases; bases outside gene matches: 3. Germline V gene sequence: CDR1 SGHNT, CDR2 YENEEA. This chain's CDR3 is CASSLGGQGAQQFF. Here the CDR3 DNA reads TGTGCCAGCAGCTTAGGGGGACAGGGGGCACAGCAGTTCTTC.

The chain links TRBV11-2 to TRBJ2-7; D is possibly TRBD1 (5 bases). The CDR3 is 13 residues long. The germline V gene has CDR1 SGHAT and CDR2 FQNNGV. V lost 3 bases, J lost 0 bases, and 6 bases lay in between. The CDR3 bases are TGTGCCAGCAGCTTTACAGGCTCCTACGAGCAGTACTTC. It encodes CASSFTGSYEQYF.

V gene TRBV5-1 combines with J gene TRBJ2-1, with 7 bases fitting TRBD1. J was trimmed by 4 bases and V by 3 bases; bases with no gene match: 4. Germline V lookup: CDR1 SGHRS, CDR2 YFSETQ. The CDR3 runs to 14 residues. The CDR3 spells CASSSGQKYNEQFF. The DNA of the CDR3 is TGCGCCAGCAGCTCGGGACAGAAATACAATGAGCAGTTCTTC.

This chain uses TRBV30 with TRBJ2-5, with D tentatively TRBD2 (5 bases). The V end was cut by 2 bases, the J end by 0 bases, with 7 bases between. The germline V gene has CDR1 GTSNPN and CDR2 SVGIG (reference sequence). The CDR3 is made up of 13 amino acids. The CDR3 loop reads CAWSRGNQETQYF. The CDR3 DNA reads TGTGCCTGGAGTAGAGGGAACCAAGAGACCCAGTACTTC.

The chain links TRBV7-9 to TRBJ1-1, with D unresolved. Trimming took off 0 bases at V and 2 bases at J, with 13 bases between the two ends. Germline CDR1 and CDR2: SEHNR and FQNEAQ (reference sequence). The CDR3 contains 16 residues. The CDR3 DNA sequence: TGTGCCAGCAGCTTAGCGCTAGGTGATCCCAACACTGAAGCTTTCTTT. It translates to CASSLALGDPNTEAFF. The full variable domain, its missing parts supplied by reference TRBV7-9 and TRBJ1-1, is DTGVSQNPRHKITKRGQNVTFRCDPISEHNRLYWYRQTLGQGPEFLTYFQNEAQLEKSRLLSDRFSAERPKGSFSTLEIQRTEQGDSAMYLCASSLALGDPNTEAFFGQGTRLTVV.

This chain joins TRBV14 and TRBJ2-1; TRBD2 matches at 8 bases. In germline, CDR1 is SGHDN, CDR2 FVKESK. V lost 4 bases, J lost 8 bases, and 10 bases stayed unmatched. The CDR3 length is 15 residues. CDR3 protein: CASSPRSGRSHEQFF. The CDR3, as DNA: TGTGCCAGCAGCCCCCGAAGCGGGAGATCCCATGAGCAGTTCTTC.

The chain combines TRBV18 with TRBJ1-4; perhaps TRBD1 as D (6 bases). Germline assignment: CDR1 KGHSH and CDR2 LQKENI. CDR3 length: 17 residues. V was pared by 4 bases and J by 6 bases, with 21 bases between. The CDR3 DNA sequence: TGTGCCAGCTCACGCTCCGCCGTGGGGGCGCGTCATGAAAAACTGTTTTTT. Encoded protein: CASSRSAVGARHEKLFF.

The V gene is TRBV15, the J gene TRBJ2-5; the D gene is possibly TRBD2 (6 bases). Trimming removed 5 bases at V and 4 bases at J, with 20 bases between. Germline values: CDR1 LNHNV, CDR2 YYDKDF (reference sequence). There are 16 residues in the CDR3. The CDR3 sequence: CATSGSSSTSLETQYF. The CDR3 nucleotides are TGTGCCACCAGCGGCAGTAGTTCCACTAGCCTAGAGACCCAGTACTTC. Combining the CDR3 with reference TRBV15 and TRBJ2-5 gives the whole variable domain DAMVIQNPRYQVTQFGKPVTLSCSQTLNHNVMYWYQQKSSQAPKLLFHYYDKDFNNEADTPDNFQSRRPNTSFCFLDIRSPGLGDTAMYLCATSGSSSTSLETQYFGPGTRLLVL.

This chain links TRBV30 with TRBJ2-1, with a possible D match to TRBD2 (6 bases). The V end was cut by 8 bases, the J end by 0 bases, with 11 bases between. This CDR3 has 13 residues. CDR1 and CDR2 from the germline V gene are GTSNPN and SVGIG (reference sequence). CDR3 amino acids: CASRDSSYNEQFF. Written as DNA, the CDR3 is TGTGCCAGCCGGGACTCCTCCTACAATGAGCAGTTCTTC.